What follows describes a single T cell receptor (beta chain). Using its own MiXCR run on the 5' RACE reads, TCRdb lists one record per CDR3 protein. Of approximately 570,000 distinct CDR3 sequences listed, about 20% are singletons. This record comes from a study of T-cell memory formation after mild COVID-19. Background on the study: TCR clusters were mostly donor specific.

The CDR3 sequence is 14 residues long. V dropped 2 bases and J dropped 4 bases, with 9 bases sitting between them. In germline, CDR1 is ENHRY, CDR2 SYGVKD. The sequenced sample consisted of PBMCs or a T cell subset sorted from them (not recorded which). The chain links TRBV10-3 to TRBJ2-1; D is possibly TRBD1 or TRBD2 (5 bases each). The origin of this receptor is an adult woman who had mild COVID-19 (a few samples of this study predate the infection). Cell type and time point are not known. The CDR3 loop reads CAISEPEGYNEQFF. The CDR3, as DNA: TGTGCCATCAGTGAGCCAGAGGGGTACAATGAGCAGTTCTTC.